A single sample gave rise to the 29 T cell receptor beta chains below, sequenced in a study of T cell responses to AZD1222 COVID-19 vaccine. Using immunoSEQ multiplex PCR, the repertoire was profiled, and TCRdb retains in-frame clones only, with some absent. The profile shows 180,000 or so clones, about 93% of them singletons. The starting material was peripheral blood, obtained 28 days after the second dose of the MenACWY control vaccine. These receptors all stem from an adult who received the MenACWY meningococcal vaccine as a control.

The J gene is TRBJ1-5, the V gene TRBV28; D is unresolved. The CDR3 has 13 amino acids. Trimming stripped 7 bases from V and 3 bases from J, with 10 bases between. Germline V gene data show CDR1 as MDHEN and CDR2 as SYDVKM. Here the CDR3 DNA reads TGTGCCAGCACTCCTGGGCCCAATCAGCCCCAGCATTTT. The encoded protein is CASTPGPNQPQHF.

The genes are TRBV5-6 and TRBJ1-1; 7 positions agree with TRBD1. J lost 0 bases, V lost 4 bases, and 9 bases had no gene match. This CDR3 is built from 16 residues. The germline V gene has CDR1 SGHDT and CDR2 YYEEEE. The CDR3 bases are TGTGCCAGCAGCCCGCACAGGGGCGAGGTGAACACTGAAGCTTTCTTT. Encoded protein: CASSPHRGEVNTEAFF. The variable domain in full, with the rest retrieved from reference TRBV5-6 and TRBJ1-1, is DAGVTQSPTHLIKTRGQQVTLRCSPKSGHDTVSWYQQALGQGPQFIFQYYEEEERQRGNFPDRFSGHQFPNYSSELNVNALLLGDSALYLCASSPHRGEVNTEAFFGQGTRLTVV.

With regard to this clone: The same CDR3 also results from other DNA sequences found in this sample. The V gene is TRBV12-3 or TRBV12-4, the J gene TRBJ1-1, with D perhaps matching TRBD1 (5 bases). This CDR3 region has 12 residues. Trimming took 3 bases from V and 6 from J, leaving 8 bases between them. CDR3 in DNA: TGTGCCAGCAGTTTGGGGGGAGCTGAAGCTTTCTTT. Encoded protein: CASSLGGAEAFF.

This CDR3 reads CASGVAGGWTQYF. Written as DNA, the CDR3 is TGTGCCTCTGGAGTAGCGGGGGGCTGGACCCAGTACTTC. This chain links TRBV30 with TRBJ2-5, with 10 nucleotides matching TRBD2. V shed 7 bases and J 7 bases; nucleotides not matched to a gene: 9. The CDR3 is 13 residues long. Germline CDR1 and CDR2: GTSNPN and SVGIG (reference sequence).

This rearrangement joins TRBV9 to TRBJ1-4, with a possible D match to TRBD1 (5 bases). Between the trimmed V and J ends, which lost 2 bases and 6 bases, there was a span of 14 bases. The germline V gene encodes CDR1 SGDLS and CDR2 YYNGEE. The CDR3 extends over 15 amino acids. The CDR3 is CASSVTGTLYEKLFF. The CDR3 DNA sequence: TGTGCCAGCAGCGTGACCGGGACTCTTTATGAAAAACTGTTTTTT.

The table lists this clone with a count of one. The chain couples TRBV3-1 (or the pseudogene TRBV3-2) to TRBJ1-1; no definite D call. The germline CDR1 and CDR2 sequences are LGHDT and YNNKEL (reference sequence). CDR3 length: 15 amino acids. Trimming cost V 4 bases and J 3 bases, with 15 bases left between them. The CDR3 reads CASSPSWEGDTEAFF. DNA of the CDR3: TGTGCCAGCAGCCCCTCGTGGGAGGGCGACACTGAAGCTTTCTTT.

The V call is TRBV29-1, the J call TRBJ2-3; no clear D. V lost 7 bases to trimming and J lost 5 bases, with 16 bases between them. Germline values: CDR1 SQVTM, CDR2 ANQGSEA. This CDR3 region has 13 residues. CDR3: CSGSKVSRDTQYF. As DNA, the CDR3 is TGCAGCGGTTCAAAGGTTTCGAGAGATACGCAGTATTTT.

The V call is TRBV3-1 (or the pseudogene TRBV3-2), the J call TRBJ1-2; D call uncertain. With 3 bases removed from V and 4 bases from J, the gap between germline ends came to 6 bases. The V gene's germline CDR1 is LGHDT and CDR2 YNNKEL (reference sequence). The CDR3 spans 12 residues. The CDR3 reads CASSHGLYGYTF. CDR3 bases: TGTGCCAGCAGCCATGGGCTCTATGGCTACACCTTC.

A single count supports this clone. This CDR3 is also generated by other DNA sequences in the sample. The V call is TRBV28, the J call TRBJ1-5, with unresolved D. The germline V and J ends were trimmed by 6 bases and 0 bases, with 3 bases remaining between them. Germline V CDR1 and CDR2: MDHEN, SYDVKM. The CDR3 is made up of 12 amino acids. CDR3 nucleotides: TGTGCCAGCAGAGATAGCAATCAGCCCCAGCATTTT. This codes for CASRDSNQPQHF.

The rearrangement joins TRBV27 to TRBJ1-2, with 10 bases that match TRBD1. V trimming: 6 bases; J trimming: 5 bases; junction bases outside the gene matches: 9. CDR1 MNHEY and CDR2 SMNVEV come from the germline V gene (reference sequence). There are 15 residues in the CDR3. CDR3 bases: TGTGCCAGCAGCAAGGGACAGGGGAGTTGGTATGGCTACACCTTC. As protein: CASSKGQGSWYGYTF.

The chain has TRBV6-5 and TRBJ1-1; D remains ambiguous. The CDR3 is 14 amino acids. The ends were cut back, 0 bases at V and 7 bases at J, with 12 bases in the middle. CDR1 and CDR2 from the germline V gene are MNHEY and SVGAGI. The CDR3 is CASSYSSPGGEAFF. DNA of the CDR3: TGTGCCAGCAGTTACTCGTCCCCGGGAGGTGAAGCTTTCTTT.

The V and J genes are TRBV6-5 and TRBJ2-1; perhaps TRBD1 as D (5 bases). V gave up 2 bases and J gave up 2 bases, with 13 bases separating them. This CDR3 has 16 amino acids. Germline V gene lookup returns CDR1 MNHEY and CDR2 SVGAGI. CDR3 bases: TGTGCCAGCAGTTACGTAAGGGGCTCAACCTACAATGAGCAGTTCTTC. Encoded protein: CASSYVRGSTYNEQFF.

The chain has TRBV5-1 and TRBJ2-2; D is unclear. V was shortened by 1 base and J by 3 bases, with 10 bases between the two germline ends. The CDR3 is 15 residues long. Germline loops: CDR1 SGHRS, CDR2 YFSETQ. This CDR3 is CASSLFPSDTGELFF. In nucleotides, the CDR3 is TGCGCCAGCAGCTTGTTCCCGTCGGACACCGGGGAGCTGTTTTTT.

The chain uses TRBV27 and TRBJ1-1; TRBD1 might be the D (6 bases). CDR1 and CDR2 (germline): MNHEY, SMNVEV (reference sequence). The length of the CDR3 is 14 residues. Trimming took off 6 bases at V and 3 bases at J, with 14 bases between the two ends. This CDR3 is CASRRGGGHTEAFF. DNA of the CDR3: TGTGCCAGCAGGAGGGGGGGAGGTCACACTGAAGCTTTCTTT.

The chain uses TRBV29-1 and TRBJ1-6, with a tentative D call TRBD1 (5 bases). CDR1 is SQVTM, CDR2 ANQGSEA, per germline. Trimming took 6 bases from V and 3 from J, leaving 12 bases between them. The CDR3 has 14 residues. CDR3 in DNA: TGCAGCGTGAAGGACATCCACTATAATTCACCCCTCCACTTT. Translated: CSVKDIHYNSPLHF.

This clone occurred once. The chain couples TRBV28 to TRBJ1-1, with D possibly being TRBD1 (5 bases). Germline V gene data show CDR1 as MDHEN and CDR2 as SYDVKM. The CDR3 totals 15 residues. Trimming removed 4 bases from V and 4 bases from J, with 16 bases in between. CDR3 coding DNA: TGTGCCAGCAGTTCCCCGGGGCTCTTTGGCACTGAAGCTTTCTTT. The encoded protein is CASSSPGLFGTEAFF. Complete variable domain (other parts from reference TRBV28 and TRBJ1-1): DVKVTQSSRYLVKRTGEKVFLECVQDMDHENMFWYRQDPGLGLRLIYFSYDVKMKEKGDIPEGYSVSREKKERFSLILESASTNQTSMYLCASSSPGLFGTEAFFGQGTRLTVV.

J is TRBJ2-7 and V is TRBV27; 7 positions agree with TRBD1. V shed 5 bases and J 6 bases; nucleotides not matched to a gene: 7. Germline V CDR1 and CDR2: MNHEY, SMNVEV (reference sequence). The CDR3 runs 13 residues. Written as DNA, the CDR3 is TGTGCCAGCAGTGTCTGGGACAGAGGCGAGCAGTACTTC. Protein sequence: CASSVWDRGEQYF.

This chain links TRBV5-6 with TRBJ1-2; TRBD1 might be the D (6 bases). The CDR3 has 16 amino acids. CDR1 is SGHDT, CDR2 YYEEEE, per germline. Trimming stripped 4 bases from V and 3 bases from J, with 19 bases between. CDR3 in amino acids: CASSPDRVRGDYGYTF. The CDR3 DNA is TGTGCCAGCAGCCCCGATCGGGTCAGGGGAGACTATGGCTACACCTTC.

The chain recombines TRBV7-9 with TRBJ1-5; a possible D gene is TRBD1 (6 bases). The germline V and J ends were trimmed by 1 base and 5 bases, with 15 bases remaining between them. The CDR3 extends over 16 amino acids. Germline lookup yields CDR1 SEHNR and CDR2 FQNEAQ (reference sequence). The CDR3 nucleotides read TGTGCCAGCAGCTTAGATGGTGACAGGACTTATCAGCCCCAGCATTTT. It is translated as CASSLDGDRTYQPQHF.

As concerns this clone: At one end, the junction sequence differs from germline, possibly due to a read error. The J gene is TRBJ1-2, the V gene TRBV14; D perhaps matches TRBD1 (5 bases). The CDR3 covers 14 residues. CDR1 and CDR2 from the germline V gene are SGHDN and FVKESK. This CDR3 reads CASSQEVVQARLYF. In nucleotides, the CDR3 is TGTGCCAGCAGCCAAGAAGTCGTACAGGCCCGCTTGTACTTC.

In its sample, this clone was seen once. The rearrangement uses TRBV6-5 and TRBJ2-7; 7 nucleotides align to TRBD1. Germline V CDR1 and CDR2: MNHEY, SVGAGI. V shed 2 bases and J 6 bases; nucleotides not matched to a gene: 10. The CDR3 is made up of 15 amino acids. The chain's CDR3 is CASSYVGQDNFEQYF. For the CDR3, the DNA is TGTGCCAGCAGTTACGTAGGACAGGACAACTTCGAGCAGTACTTC.

The table lists this clone with a count of one. This CDR3 reads CAISAGTRGNEQFF. The CDR3 DNA is TGTGCCATCAGCGCCGGGACTAGGGGGAATGAGCAGTTCTTC. The rearrangement joins TRBV10-3 to TRBJ2-1; 8 bases match TRBD2. The CDR3 spans 14 residues. Germline CDR1 and CDR2: ENHRY and SYGVKD. Trimming took 6 bases from V and 7 from J; bases not matched to a gene: 8.

This chain joins TRBV7-6 and TRBJ2-2, with D unresolved. The CDR3 spans 15 residues. Trimming cost V 7 bases and J 1 base, with 13 bases left between them. Germline V CDR1 and CDR2: SGHVS, FNYEAQ. This CDR3 is CASKGPSQNTGELFF. The CDR3 nucleotides read TGTGCCAGCAAAGGGCCTTCTCAGAACACCGGGGAGCTGTTTTTT.

The gene calls are TRBV12-3 or TRBV12-4 and TRBJ2-2; D is possibly TRBD2 (5 bases). The CDR3 extends over 13 amino acids. V gave up 6 bases and J gave up 6 bases, with 11 bases separating them. The CDR3 coding sequence is TGTGCCAGCAGCCTAGGAGGCGCCGGGGAGCTGTTTTTT. Translation gives CASSLGGAGELFF.

V and J are TRBV5-4 and TRBJ1-2, with a possible D match to TRBD1 (6 bases). V lost 3 bases and J 4 bases, leaving 10 bases between the germline ends. The CDR3 spans 13 residues. Germline V gives CDR1 SGHNT, CDR2 YYREEE (reference sequence). DNA of the CDR3: TGTGCCAGCAGCTCACAGGGCGGCTATGGCTACACCTTC. Translating it yields CASSSQGGYGYTF.

The chain carries TRBV7-9 and TRBJ2-7, with D perhaps matching TRBD1 (5 bases). The CDR3 runs 11 residues. Deletions cut 5 bases from V and 12 bases from J, with 14 bases between. Per germline, CDR1 SEHNR and CDR2 FQNEAQ (reference sequence). The CDR3 sequence is CASSLGQRAYF. Here the CDR3 DNA reads TGTGCCAGCAGCCTCGGACAAAGGGCGTACTTC.

The rearrangement links TRBV4-2 to TRBJ1-4, with D unclear. The CDR3 runs 14 residues. The V end lost 1 base, the J end lost 8 bases, and 11 bases lay between the germline ends. CDR1 is LGHNA, CDR2 YNFKEQ, per germline. CDR3 loop: CASSQGLPREKLFF. CDR3 coding DNA: TGTGCCAGCAGCCAAGGTCTTCCCCGGGAAAAACTGTTTTTT.

The chain uses TRBV5-8 and TRBJ2-7; tentative D call: TRBD1 (6 bases). The CDR3 length is 14 residues. Germline V gene lookup returns CDR1 SGHTS and CDR2 YDEGEE. The V gene lost 1 base and the J gene lost 1 base, with 9 bases spanning the gap. Here the CDR3 DNA reads TGTGCCAGCAGCTTGATGCAGGGGTCCTACGAGCAGTACTTC. Protein: CASSLMQGSYEQYF.

CDR3 DNA sequence: TGTGCCAGCAGCCCGCTCAAGGAGGGGGCTGGAAACACCATATATTTT. The encoded protein is CASSPLKEGAGNTIYF. The gene calls are TRBV5-6 and TRBJ1-3, with D tentatively TRBD1 (6 bases). Germline values: CDR1 SGHDT, CDR2 YYEEEE. V was trimmed by 4 bases and J by 2 bases, leaving 16 bases between them. The CDR3 has 16 residues.